Following are 7 T cell receptor beta chains from one sample sequenced in a study of CD8+CD57+ T cells in acquired aplastic anemia. Patients chosen for sequencing had shown CD8+CD57+ cell expansion by flow cytometry. Profiling of TCR beta VDJ combinations and CDR3 sequences used genomic DNA as template. TCRdb re-derived calls from the reads in MiXCR, one entry per CDR3 protein. The table shows about 180,000 distinct CDR3 sequences, with less than 50% occurring only once. Sample: sorted CD4+, CD8+, or CD8+CD57+ T cells (not recorded which) from PBMCs. The receptors derive from a human donor with aplastic anemia.

In its sample, this clonotype was seen many times. J is TRBJ1-2 and V is TRBV5-1, with TRBD1 identical over 9 bases. The germline gives CDR1 SGHRS, CDR2 YFSETQ. This CDR3 contains 16 residues. V shed 4 bases and J 2 bases; nucleotides not matched to a gene: 9. CDR3 in DNA: TGCGCCAGCAGCCCTAACCCAGGACAGGGGAACTATGGCTACACCTTC. Protein product: CASSPNPGQGNYGYTF. The full variable domain, completed using reference TRBV5-1 and TRBJ1-2, is KAGVTQTPRYLIKTRGQQVTLSCSPISGHRSVSWYQQTPGQGLQFLFEYFSETQRNKGNFPGRFSGRQFSNSRSEMNVSTLELGDSALYLCASSPNPGQGNYGYTFGSGTRLTVV.

The rearrangement joins TRBV7-2 to TRBJ2-1, with D hard to call. Germline CDR1 SGHTA, CDR2 FQGNSA. This CDR3 is built from 12 residues. The ends were cut back, 5 bases at V and 10 bases at J, with 12 bases in the middle. This CDR3 is CASSPPFLEQFF. The CDR3 DNA sequence: TGTGCCAGCAGCCCGCCGTTCCTCGAGCAGTTCTTC.

This clonotype was seen ten or more times. This chain uses TRBV12-5 with TRBJ2-7; D might be TRBD2 (5 bases). Germline V gives CDR1 LGHNT, CDR2 FRNRAP. CDR3 size: 13 residues. The V and J ends lost 8 bases and 0 bases respectively, with 11 bases between them. CDR3 loop: CASRERSSYEQYF. CDR3 coding DNA: TGTGCTAGTCGGGAAAGGAGCTCCTACGAGCAGTACTTC.

V usage is TRBV19 and J usage is TRBJ2-2; D unclear. Per the germline V gene, CDR1 is LNHDA and CDR2 is SQIVND (reference sequence). This CDR3 spans 10 amino acids. Trimming took 8 bases from V and 7 from J, leaving 5 bases between them. This CDR3 is CASLGGELFF. The CDR3 bases are TGTGCCAGTCTCGGCGGGGAGCTGTTTTTT.

This clonotype was seen many times. This chain joins TRBV5-4 and TRBJ2-3; D is possibly TRBD2 (5 bases). CDR3 length equals 15 residues. CDR1 SGHNT and CDR2 YYREEE come from the germline V gene (reference sequence). Trimming removed 0 bases at V and 0 bases at J, with 8 bases between. The CDR3 coding sequence is TGTGCCAGCAGCTTGGAGCCGGGGAGCACAGATACGCAGTATTTT. Its translation is CASSLEPGSTDTQYF.

As regards this clonotype: Relative to the germline gene, one junction end is altered; a read error may explain this. The rearrangement joins TRBV7-9 to TRBJ2-7; 9 bases fit TRBD1. Per germline, CDR1 SEHNR and CDR2 FQNEAQ (reference sequence). CDR3 size: 14 residues. This CDR3 reads CASSRRDRVYDQYF. CDR3 nucleotide sequence: TGTGCCAGCAGCCGACGGGACAGGGTTTACGATCAGTACTTC.

A remark on this clonotype: This is likely a read error, given that the CDR3 carries no conserved phenylalanine or tryptophan at its end. The V call is TRBV7-2, the J call TRBJ2-5; unclear D gene. V shed 6 bases and J shed 1 base, with 6 bases lying between them. In germline, CDR1 is SGHTA, CDR2 FQGNSA. CDR3 length: 12 amino acids. For the CDR3, the DNA is TGTGCCAGCAGATCAGGCCAAGAGACCCAGTACCTC. Protein sequence: CASRSGQETQYL.